This T cell receptor (beta chain) appears in the sequencing data of a study of control samples from healthy donors and cancer patients. With 2 bases removed from V and 3 bases from J, the gap between germline ends came to 8 bases. The CDR3 runs to 13 residues. Germline V gene sequence: CDR1 MNHEY, CDR2 SVGAGI. Sequencing used immunoSEQ multiplex PCR; TCRdb keeps in-frame clones, though not all of them. The repertoire holds approximately 120,000 clones, roughly 91% seen once, with approximately 15% in the top ten. The sequenced sample consisted of blood. The rearrangement links TRBV6-5 to TRBJ2-7; D is possibly TRBD2 (6 bases). This clonotype originated in a woman in her forties or fifties in good health. This CDR3 reads CASSYARGYEQYF. The CDR3 bases are TGTGCCAGCAGTTACGCGCGGGGCTACGAGCAGTACTTC.